This entry lists 21 T cell receptor beta chains sequenced from one sample in a study of blood T cell repertoires in COVID-19. Measured with immunoSEQ multiplex PCR; TCRdb has only the in-frame clones, and not every one. Seen here are over 100,000 clones, less than 85% observed once, and the top ten hold around 4.7%. Sequenced input: peripheral blood. The receptor source for this set is a human donor in a cohort sampled during active or convalescent COVID-19.

The chain carries TRBV6-1 and TRBJ2-7; 9 nucleotides align to TRBD2. J was trimmed by 0 bases and V by 2 bases; bases with no gene match: 8. The germline V gene has CDR1 MNHNS and CDR2 SASEGT. The CDR3 spans 17 residues. The CDR3 DNA is TGTGCCAGCAGTGAAAGGTTAGCGGGGGATTTCTCCTACGAGCAGTACTTC. The encoded protein is CASSERLAGDFSYEQYF.

The chain combines TRBV10-3 with TRBJ2-5; TRBD2 matches 9 bases. The germline V gene encodes CDR1 ENHRY and CDR2 SYGVKD. Trimming removed 6 bases from V and 2 bases from J; junction bases left unmatched: 7. The CDR3 is 15 amino acids. CDR3 in amino acids: CAISTSAGGQETQYF. CDR3 bases: TGTGCCATCAGCACCTCGGCGGGGGGGCAAGAGACCCAGTACTTC.

The chain recombines TRBV6-5 with TRBJ1-6, with 8 positions matching TRBD1. With 6 bases clipped from V and 7 bases from J, the junction kept 5 bases outside the gene matches. The CDR3 length is 14 residues. Germline V gene data show CDR1 as MNHEY and CDR2 as SVGAGI. The CDR3 bases are TGTGCCAGCAGGTCAGGGGGCGACAATTCACCCCTCCACTTT. Residues: CASRSGGDNSPLHF.

In this sample, this clone turned up once. The chain joins TRBV5-4 to TRBJ2-4; 7 nucleotides agree with TRBD1. The CDR3 extends over 20 amino acids. Germline CDR1 and CDR2: SGHNT and YYREEE (reference sequence). The V segment lost 3 bases and the J segment 6 bases; nucleotides outside the gene matches: 24. Here the CDR3 reads CASSSTTLGQDSEYPNIQYF. CDR3 sequence (DNA): TGTGCCAGCAGCTCAACAACCCTCGGACAGGACTCGGAGTATCCAAACATTCAGTACTTC.

The chain recombines TRBV14 with TRBJ1-6; D remains unclear. Trimming took 0 bases from V and 7 from J, leaving 13 bases between them. This CDR3 region has 16 residues. Germline CDR1 is SGHDN and CDR2 is FVKESK. The DNA for the CDR3 is TGTGCCAGCAGCCAAGACTGGGCCAGCACGAATTCACCCCTCCACTTT. Translating gives CASSQDWASTNSPLHF.

The chain combines TRBV27 with TRBJ1-2, with 10 positions matching TRBD1. Germline V lookup: CDR1 MNHEY, CDR2 SMNVEV (reference sequence). The CDR3 loop spans 14 amino acids. V lost 6 bases to trimming and J lost 6 bases; unmatched junction nucleotides: 7. This CDR3 reads CASSTPGQGNGYTF. CDR3 DNA: TGTGCCAGCAGCACCCCGGGACAGGGGAATGGCTACACCTTC.

This sequence joins TRBV10-3 and TRBJ1-3, with TRBD1 identical over 8 bases. Germline CDR1 and CDR2: ENHRY and SYGVKD. CDR3 length equals 14 residues. Trimming took 0 bases from V and 9 from J; bases not matched to a gene: 4. The CDR3 reads CAISESDRETTIYF. The CDR3 coding sequence is TGTGCCATCAGTGAGTCGGACAGGGAGACCACCATATATTTT.

The gene calls are TRBV12-3 or TRBV12-4 and TRBJ1-2, with a possible D match to TRBD1 (5 bases). This CDR3 region has 13 residues. V shed 1 base and J shed 5 bases, with 8 bases lying between them. CDR3 protein: CASSLGQTYGYTF. In nucleotides, the CDR3 is TGTGCCAGCAGTTTAGGACAGACTTATGGCTACACCTTC.

V gene TRBV5-6 combines with J gene TRBJ2-3; unclear D gene. The CDR3 is 13 residues long. The germline V gene encodes CDR1 SGHDT and CDR2 YYEEEE. Trimming cost V 2 bases and J 4 bases, with 8 bases left between them. The CDR3 bases are TGTGCCAGCAGCTTACGACGGGCAGATACGCAGTATTTT. Translated: CASSLRRADTQYF.

This chain connects TRBV16 to TRBJ1-5; D is undetermined. V was shortened by 2 bases and J by 5 bases, with 10 bases between the two germline ends. The germline V gene has CDR1 KGHSY and CDR2 FQNENV. The CDR3 contains 14 residues. The DNA for the CDR3 is TGTGCCAGCAGCCAAGATCAGGCCTATCAGCCCCAGCATTTT. Amino acids: CASSQDQAYQPQHF.

The CDR3 bases are TGTGCCAGCAGCGTAGCCCCGACTAGCGGGGAAAGTGAGCAGTACTTC. This gives the protein CASSVAPTSGESEQYF. J is TRBJ2-7 and V is TRBV9, with 11 bases lining up with TRBD2. J gave up 7 bases and V 0 bases, and 9 bases lay outside the gene matches. Per germline, CDR1 SGDLS and CDR2 YYNGEE. The CDR3 is 16 residues long.

V and J are TRBV2 and TRBJ1-5; the D gene is possibly TRBD1 (6 bases). The germline V gene has CDR1 SNHLY and CDR2 FYNNEI. Trimming left V 5 bases short and J 10 bases short, with 15 bases between. The CDR3 runs 13 residues. The CDR3 loop reads CASSQRQDGPQHF. In nucleotides, the CDR3 is TGTGCCAGCAGTCAACGACAGGATGGCCCCCAGCATTTT.

The chain is built from TRBV29-1 and TRBJ2-5, with D maybe TRBD1 (6 bases). The CDR3 is made up of 15 amino acids. Trimming left V 0 bases short and J 2 bases short, with 13 bases between. Germline values: CDR1 SQVTM, CDR2 ANQGSEA. In DNA, the CDR3 is TGCAGCGTTGAAGATCGACAGGAACCTCAAGAGACCCAGTACTTC. Protein sequence: CSVEDRQEPQETQYF.

The V gene is TRBV11-2, the J gene TRBJ2-3; D not certain. The CDR3 spans 11 residues. Germline CDR1 SGHAT, CDR2 FQNNGV. V lost 3 bases and J lost 6, with 4 bases in between. CDR3 bases: TGTGCCAGCAGCTTTCCGGATACGCAGTATTTT. Amino acid sequence: CASSFPDTQYF.

V gene TRBV5-1 combines with J gene TRBJ2-1; TRBD2 matches at 15 bases. J gave up 8 bases and V 4 bases, and 16 bases lay outside the gene matches. The length of the CDR3 is 19 residues. Germline CDR1 SGHRS, CDR2 YFSETQ. The CDR3 sequence: CASSKGLAGGYYKVHEQFF. Written as DNA, the CDR3 is TGCGCCAGCAGCAAGGGACTAGCGGGGGGTTACTACAAGGTCCATGAGCAGTTCTTC.

The CDR3, as DNA: TGTGCCAGCAGTGGAGGGACAGGGGCTGGCTACACCTTC. It specifies CASSGGTGAGYTF. The J gene is TRBJ1-2, the V gene TRBV6-4; TRBD1 aligns across 10 bases. The germline V gene has CDR1 MRHNA and CDR2 SNTAGT. With V trimmed by 4 bases and J by 7 bases, 3 bases remained unmatched. The CDR3 length is 13 residues.

The chain combines TRBV7-9 with TRBJ1-6; no firm D call. V lost 1 base to trimming and J lost 6 bases, with 10 bases between them. The V gene's germline CDR1 is SEHNR and CDR2 FQNEAQ (reference sequence). CDR3 length: 15 amino acids. CDR3 DNA sequence: TGTGCCAGCAGCTTAGGAGGGAGGAGTAATTCACCCCTCCACTTT. It specifies CASSLGGRSNSPLHF.

This clone has more than one count but fewer than ten. The chain couples TRBV10-2 to TRBJ2-7; 7 bases line up with TRBD1. CDR3 length: 15 amino acids. Per germline, CDR1 WSHSY and CDR2 SAAADI. J was trimmed by 2 bases and V by 7 bases; bases with no gene match: 11. The CDR3 region has the DNA TGCGCCAGCAAAGCGAGGCCCCAGGGGGCCTACGAGCAGTACTTC. It specifies CASKARPQGAYEQYF.

This chain connects TRBV5-6 to TRBJ2-7; TRBD1 aligns across 8 bases. Per germline, CDR1 SGHDT and CDR2 YYEEEE. Germline trimming cut 5 bases from V and 6 bases from J; bases unmatched to any gene: 10. This CDR3 has 14 amino acids. CDR3 DNA sequence: TGTGCCAGCAGTCTACATATGACAGGGGTCGAGCAGTACTTC. Protein sequence: CASSLHMTGVEQYF.

The rearrangement links TRBV6-2 or TRBV6-3 to TRBJ2-5, with TRBD2 matching over 10 bases. The CDR3 is 16 amino acids. V was pared by 3 bases and J by 1 base, with 5 bases of the junction left unmatched. Germline V lookup: CDR1 MNHEY, CDR2 SVGEGT. The CDR3, as DNA: TGTGCCAGCAGTTATCTAGCGGGGGAGTTCCAAGAGACCCAGTACTTC. Protein sequence: CASSYLAGEFQETQYF.

The chain carries TRBV19 and TRBJ1-1; D perhaps matches TRBD1 (6 bases). There are 13 residues in the CDR3. The V end lost 5 bases, the J end lost 4 bases, and 11 bases lay between the germline ends. Germline V gives CDR1 LNHDA, CDR2 SQIVND (reference sequence). The CDR3 protein is CASSPRGGTEAFF. The DNA of the CDR3 is TGTGCCAGTAGTCCGAGAGGGGGCACTGAAGCTTTCTTT. Drawing the rest from reference TRBV19 and TRBJ1-1, the complete variable domain is DGGITQSPKYLFRKEGQNVTLSCEQNLNHDAMYWYRQDPGQGLRLIYYSQIVNDFQKGDIAEGYSVSREKKESFPLTVTSAQKNPTAFYLCASSPRGGTEAFFGQGTRLTVV.